This is a list of T cell receptor beta chains from one sample in a study of shared clonotypes between healthy human individuals. Only in-frame clones appear in the TCRdb table, and some are missing; sequencing was by immunoSEQ multiplex PCR. The data show about 1,800,000 clones, around 96% seen once. Sequenced input: naive CD8+ T cells sorted from blood. These receptors originate from a man aged 18 to 29 in good health. CDR3s include the opening cysteine and the closing phenylalanine or tryptophan. The D gene is left open where the match is weak. Where a row states a size, it is once, few, many or the class of an expanded clone; other rows omit it.

j_gene: TRBJ1-2; abundance: .; d_gene: TRBD1; v_gene: TRBV19; CDR3nt: TGTGCCAGTAGCCGGACAGGGGATTTCTACGGCTACACCTTC; CDR3aa: CASSRTGDFYGYTF
j_gene: TRBJ2-1; abundance: .; d_gene: TRBD2; v_gene: TRBV4-3; CDR3nt: TGCGCCAGCAGCCAAGATGAGCGACTAGCGAGTATTGAGCAGTTCTTC; CDR3aa: CASSQDERLASIEQFF
j_gene: TRBJ2-2; abundance: .; d_gene: .; v_gene: TRBV29-1; CDR3nt: TGCAGCGTTGAAGAATGGGGGAGGGGGAGGCGGGAGCTGTTTTTT; CDR3aa: CSVEEWGRGRRELFF
j_gene: TRBJ2-1; abundance: .; d_gene: .; v_gene: TRBV7-9; CDR3nt: TGTGCCAGCAGCCGACAGGCGGAACACAATGAGCAGTTCTTC; CDR3aa: CASSRQAEHNEQFF
j_gene: TRBJ2-7; abundance: .; d_gene: TRBD1; v_gene: TRBV5-6; CDR3nt: TGTGCCAGCAGCTTGCTCAGGGGGGAGCAGTACTTC; CDR3aa: CASSLLRGEQYF
j_gene: TRBJ2-6; abundance: .; d_gene: .; v_gene: TRBV5-1; CDR3nt: TGCGCCAGCAGCTTGGCATTGGGCTCTGGGGCCAACGTCCTGACTTTC; CDR3aa: CASSLALGSGANVLTF
j_gene: TRBJ2-5; abundance: once; d_gene: .; v_gene: TRBV28; CDR3nt: TGTGCCAGCAGTGGCGATTGGGGAATGGGAGAGACCCAGTACTTC; CDR3aa: CASSGDWGMGETQYF
j_gene: TRBJ2-1; abundance: .; d_gene: .; v_gene: TRBV5-8; CDR3nt: TGTGCCAGCAGCTTGACCCTTGGCAATGAGCAGTTCTTC; CDR3aa: CASSLTLGNEQFF
j_gene: TRBJ2-7; abundance: once; d_gene: .; v_gene: TRBV19; CDR3nt: TGTGCCAGTACCCCCGCACATGCGGACTACGAGCAGTACTTC; CDR3aa: CASTPAHADYEQYF
j_gene: TRBJ2-6; abundance: .; d_gene: .; v_gene: TRBV27; CDR3nt: TGTGCCAGCAGTTCCCTCCCTGGGGCCAACGTCCTGACTTTC; CDR3aa: CASSSLPGANVLTF
j_gene: TRBJ2-3; abundance: once; d_gene: .; v_gene: TRBV7-9; CDR3nt: TGTGCCAGCAGCTTAGAGTTTGCGGGCCTCGCCACAGATACGCAGTATTTT; CDR3aa: CASSLEFAGLATDTQYF
j_gene: TRBJ2-7; abundance: .; d_gene: .; v_gene: TRBV29-1; CDR3nt: TGCAGCGTCGCAGGGGCCGGTCCTCCGGAGCAGTACTTC; CDR3aa: CSVAGAGPPEQYF
j_gene: TRBJ2-7; abundance: .; d_gene: TRBD2; v_gene: TRBV7-7; CDR3nt: TGTGCTAGCAGCTTAGCGGGCAGAATCTACTCCTACGAGCAGTACTTC; CDR3aa: CASSLAGRIYSYEQYF
j_gene: TRBJ2-2; abundance: .; d_gene: TRBD1; v_gene: TRBV7-9; CDR3nt: TGTGCCAGCAGCTCAACAGGGGAGATCGGGGAGCTGTTTTTT; CDR3aa: CASSSTGEIGELFF
j_gene: TRBJ1-6; abundance: .; d_gene: .; v_gene: TRBV4-1; CDR3nt: TGCGCCAGCAGCCAAGAGGTTACGCATTCACCCCTCCACTTT; CDR3aa: CASSQEVTHSPLHF
j_gene: TRBJ2-1; abundance: .; d_gene: TRBD2; v_gene: TRBV28; CDR3nt: TGTGCCAGCAGTTACCTACCGGGACTAGCCCCCAATGAGCAGTTCTTC; CDR3aa: CASSYLPGLAPNEQFF
j_gene: TRBJ1-2; abundance: .; d_gene: .; v_gene: TRBV7-9; CDR3nt: TGTGCCAGCAGCTTTTGGGCAGAGACTCACAAAAGGGATGGCTACACCTTC; CDR3aa: CASSFWAETHKRDGYTF